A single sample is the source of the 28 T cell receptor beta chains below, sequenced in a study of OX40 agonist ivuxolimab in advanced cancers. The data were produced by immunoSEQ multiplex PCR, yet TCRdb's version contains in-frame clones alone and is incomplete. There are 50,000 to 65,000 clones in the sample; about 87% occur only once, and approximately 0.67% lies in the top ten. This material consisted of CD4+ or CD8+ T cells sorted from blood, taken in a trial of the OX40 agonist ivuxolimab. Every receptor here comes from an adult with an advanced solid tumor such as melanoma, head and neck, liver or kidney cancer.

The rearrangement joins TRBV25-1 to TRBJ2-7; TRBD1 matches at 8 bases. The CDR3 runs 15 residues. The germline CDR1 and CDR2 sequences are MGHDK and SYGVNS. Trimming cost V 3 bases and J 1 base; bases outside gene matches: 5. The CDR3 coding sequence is TGTGCCAGCAGTGAGACAGGGGACGGGTCCTACGAGCAGTACTTC. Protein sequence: CASSETGDGSYEQYF.

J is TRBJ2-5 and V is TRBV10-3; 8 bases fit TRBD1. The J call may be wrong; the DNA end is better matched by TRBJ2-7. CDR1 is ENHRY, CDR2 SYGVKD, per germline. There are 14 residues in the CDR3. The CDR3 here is CAISEPRTGYEQYF. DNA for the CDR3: TGTGCCATCAGTGAGCCCCGGACAGGGTACGAGCAGTACTTC.

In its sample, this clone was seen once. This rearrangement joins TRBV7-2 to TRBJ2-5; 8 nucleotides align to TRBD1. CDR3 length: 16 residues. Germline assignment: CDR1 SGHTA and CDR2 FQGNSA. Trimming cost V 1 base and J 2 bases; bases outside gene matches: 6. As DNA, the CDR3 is TGTGCCAGCAGCTTAGGGCAGGGGGCCTGGCAAGAGACCCAGTACTTC. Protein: CASSLGQGAWQETQYF. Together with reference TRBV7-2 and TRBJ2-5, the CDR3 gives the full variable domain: GAGVSQSPSNKVTEKGKDVELRCDPISGHTALYWYRQSLGQGLEFLIYFQGNSAPDKSGLPSDRFSAERTGGSVSTLTIQRTQQEDSAVYLCASSLGQGAWQETQYFGPGTRLLVL.

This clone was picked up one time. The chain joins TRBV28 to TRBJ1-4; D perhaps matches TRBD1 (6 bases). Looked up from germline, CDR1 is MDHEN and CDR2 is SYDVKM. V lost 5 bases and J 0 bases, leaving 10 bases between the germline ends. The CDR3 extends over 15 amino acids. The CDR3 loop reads CASSPRQATNEKLFF. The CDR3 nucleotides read TGTGCCAGCAGTCCAAGACAGGCAACTAATGAAAAACTGTTTTTT.

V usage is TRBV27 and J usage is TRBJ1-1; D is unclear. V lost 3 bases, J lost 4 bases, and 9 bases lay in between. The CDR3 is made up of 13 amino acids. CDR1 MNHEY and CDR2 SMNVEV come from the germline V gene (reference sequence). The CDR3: CASSFSGGTEAFF. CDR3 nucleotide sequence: TGTGCCAGCAGTTTTTCCGGTGGCACTGAAGCTTTCTTT.

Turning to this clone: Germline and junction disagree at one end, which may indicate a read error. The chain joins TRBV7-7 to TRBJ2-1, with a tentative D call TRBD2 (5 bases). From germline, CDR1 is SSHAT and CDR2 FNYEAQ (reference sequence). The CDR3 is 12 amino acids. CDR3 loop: CASSSQRGEQFF. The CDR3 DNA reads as TGTGCTAGCAGCTCCCAGCGCGGGGAGCAGTTCTTC. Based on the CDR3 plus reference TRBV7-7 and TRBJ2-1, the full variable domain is GAGVSQSPRYKVTKRGQDVTLRCDPISSHATLYWYQQALGQGPEFLTYFNYEAQPDKSGLPSDRFSAERPEGSISTLTIQRTEQRDSAMYRCASSSQRGEQFFGPGTRLTVL.

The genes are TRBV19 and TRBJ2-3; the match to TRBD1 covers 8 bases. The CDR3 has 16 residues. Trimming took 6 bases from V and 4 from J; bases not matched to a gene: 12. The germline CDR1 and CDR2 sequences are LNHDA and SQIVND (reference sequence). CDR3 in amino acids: CASSLDRGVPADTQYF. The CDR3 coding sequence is TGTGCCAGTAGCCTTGACAGGGGAGTACCGGCAGATACGCAGTATTTT.

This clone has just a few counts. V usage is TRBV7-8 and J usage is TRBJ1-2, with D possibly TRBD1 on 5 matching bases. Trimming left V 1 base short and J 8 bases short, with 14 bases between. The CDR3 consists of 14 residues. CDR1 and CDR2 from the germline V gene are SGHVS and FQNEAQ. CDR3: CASSLDSSEGGYTF. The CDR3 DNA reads TGTGCCAGCAGCTTAGACAGCTCCGAGGGGGGCTACACCTTC.

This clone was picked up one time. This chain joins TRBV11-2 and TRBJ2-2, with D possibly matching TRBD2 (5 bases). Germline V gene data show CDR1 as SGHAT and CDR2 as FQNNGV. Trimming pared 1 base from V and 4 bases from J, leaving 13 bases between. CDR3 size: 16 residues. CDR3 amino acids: CASSLGTSQVTGELFF. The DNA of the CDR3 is TGTGCCAGCAGCTTAGGTACTAGTCAGGTCACCGGGGAGCTGTTTTTT.

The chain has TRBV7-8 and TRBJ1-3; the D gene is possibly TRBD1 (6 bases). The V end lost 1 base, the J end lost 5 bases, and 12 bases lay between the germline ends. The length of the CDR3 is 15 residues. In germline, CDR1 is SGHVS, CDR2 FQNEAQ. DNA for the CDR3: TGTGCCAGCAGCTTAGAGGGGGTCGGAAGAAACACCATATATTTT. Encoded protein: CASSLEGVGRNTIYF.

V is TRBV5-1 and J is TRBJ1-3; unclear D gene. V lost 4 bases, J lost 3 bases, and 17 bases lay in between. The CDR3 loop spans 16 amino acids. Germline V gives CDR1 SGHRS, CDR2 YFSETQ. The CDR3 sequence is CASSRETGVGGNTIYF. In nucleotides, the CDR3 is TGCGCCAGCAGCCGTGAGACCGGGGTCGGTGGAAACACCATATATTTT.

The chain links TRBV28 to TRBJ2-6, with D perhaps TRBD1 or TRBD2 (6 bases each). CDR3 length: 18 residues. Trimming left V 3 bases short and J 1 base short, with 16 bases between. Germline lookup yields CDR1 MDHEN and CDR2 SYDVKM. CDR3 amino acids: CASSFEVLGGSGANVLTF. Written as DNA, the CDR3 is TGTGCCAGCAGTTTTGAGGTTTTAGGGGGGTCTGGGGCCAACGTCCTGACTTTC.

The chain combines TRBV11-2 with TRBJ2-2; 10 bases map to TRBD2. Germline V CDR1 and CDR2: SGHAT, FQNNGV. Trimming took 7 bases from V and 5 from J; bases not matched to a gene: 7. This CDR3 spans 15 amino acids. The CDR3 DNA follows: TGTGCCAGCACAGCAGGACTAGCGGCTACCGGGGAGCTGTTTTTT. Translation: CASTAGLAATGELFF.

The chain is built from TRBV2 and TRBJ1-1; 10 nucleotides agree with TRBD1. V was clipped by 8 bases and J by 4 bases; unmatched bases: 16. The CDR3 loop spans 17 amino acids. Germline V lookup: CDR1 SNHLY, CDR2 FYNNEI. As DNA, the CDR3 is TGTGCCAGCGATGAGCCATTGGACAGGGGGTTTTCCACTGAAGCTTTCTTT. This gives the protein CASDEPLDRGFSTEAFF.

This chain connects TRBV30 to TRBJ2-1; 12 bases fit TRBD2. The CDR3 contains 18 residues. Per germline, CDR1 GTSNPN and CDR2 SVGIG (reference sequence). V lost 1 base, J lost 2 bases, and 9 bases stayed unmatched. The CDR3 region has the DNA TGTGCCTGGAGTGCAAAGGGGACTAGCGGGCACCCCTACAATGAGCAGTTCTTC. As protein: CAWSAKGTSGHPYNEQFF.

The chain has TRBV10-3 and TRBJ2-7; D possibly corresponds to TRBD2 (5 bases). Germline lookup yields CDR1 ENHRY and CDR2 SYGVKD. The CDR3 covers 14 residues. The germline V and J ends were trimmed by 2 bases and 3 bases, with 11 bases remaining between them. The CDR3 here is CAISEEPTIYEQYF. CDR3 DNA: TGTGCCATCAGTGAGGAACCGACTATCTACGAGCAGTACTTC.

CDR3 bases: TGTGCCTGGAGTGTACAAAGCTTAGGCACCGGTGCTTTCTTT. Translation: CAWSVQSLGTGAFF. The chain has TRBV30 and TRBJ1-1, with unresolved D. Between the trimmed V and J ends, which lost 0 bases and 11 bases, there was a span of 19 bases. CDR1 and CDR2 from the germline V gene are GTSNPN and SVGIG (reference sequence). This CDR3 region has 14 residues. Drawing the rest from reference TRBV30 and TRBJ1-1, the complete variable domain is SQTIHQWPATLVQPVGSPLSLECTVEGTSNPNLYWYRQAAGRGLQLLFYSVGIGQISSEVPQNLSASRPQDRQFILSSKKLLLSDSGFYLCAWSVQSLGTGAFFGQGTRLTVV.

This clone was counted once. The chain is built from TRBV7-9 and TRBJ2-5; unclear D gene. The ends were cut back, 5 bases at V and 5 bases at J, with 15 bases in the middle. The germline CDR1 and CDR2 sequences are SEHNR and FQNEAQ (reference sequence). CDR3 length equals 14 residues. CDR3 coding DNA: TGTGCCAGCAGCGCAAGCTCTGGACGGGAGACCCAGTACTTC. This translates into CASSASSGRETQYF.

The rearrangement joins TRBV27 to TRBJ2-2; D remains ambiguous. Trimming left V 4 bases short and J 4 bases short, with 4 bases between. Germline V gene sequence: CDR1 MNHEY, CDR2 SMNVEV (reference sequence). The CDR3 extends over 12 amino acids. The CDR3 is CASSYSTGELFF. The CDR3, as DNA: TGTGCCAGCAGTTACTCCACCGGGGAGCTGTTTTTT.

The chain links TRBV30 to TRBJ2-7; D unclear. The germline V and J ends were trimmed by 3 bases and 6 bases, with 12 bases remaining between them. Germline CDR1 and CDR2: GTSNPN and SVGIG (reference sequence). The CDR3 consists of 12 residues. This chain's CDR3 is CAWSEVLGEQYF. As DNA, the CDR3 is TGTGCCTGGAGCGAGGTCTTAGGCGAGCAGTACTTC.

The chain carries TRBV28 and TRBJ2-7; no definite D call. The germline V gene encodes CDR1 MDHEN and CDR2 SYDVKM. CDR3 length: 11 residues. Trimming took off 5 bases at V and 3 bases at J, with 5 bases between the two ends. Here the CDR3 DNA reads TGTGCCAGCAGTGAAAGCTACGAGCAGTACTTC. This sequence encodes CASSESYEQYF.

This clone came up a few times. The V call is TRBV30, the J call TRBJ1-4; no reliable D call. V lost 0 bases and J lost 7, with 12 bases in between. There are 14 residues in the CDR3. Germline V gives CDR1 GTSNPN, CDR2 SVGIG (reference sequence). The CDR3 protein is CAWSVPGLSEKLFF. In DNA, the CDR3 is TGTGCCTGGAGTGTACCTGGGTTAAGTGAAAAACTGTTTTTT. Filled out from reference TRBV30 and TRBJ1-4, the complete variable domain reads SQTIHQWPATLVQPVGSPLSLECTVEGTSNPNLYWYRQAAGRGLQLLFYSVGIGQISSEVPQNLSASRPQDRQFILSSKKLLLSDSGFYLCAWSVPGLSEKLFFGSGTQLSVL.

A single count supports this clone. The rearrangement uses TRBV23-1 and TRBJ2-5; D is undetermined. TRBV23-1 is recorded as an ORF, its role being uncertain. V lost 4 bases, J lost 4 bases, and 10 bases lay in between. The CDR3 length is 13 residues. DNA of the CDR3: TGCGCCAGCAGTCCAAGGGCTAGAGAGACCCAGTACTTC. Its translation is CASSPRARETQYF.

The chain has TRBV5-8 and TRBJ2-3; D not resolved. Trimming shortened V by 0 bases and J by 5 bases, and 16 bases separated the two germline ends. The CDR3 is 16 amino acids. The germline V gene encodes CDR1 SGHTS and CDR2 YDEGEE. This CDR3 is CASSLAVAGVRDTQYF. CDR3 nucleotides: TGTGCCAGCAGCTTGGCAGTAGCTGGCGTCAGAGATACGCAGTATTTT. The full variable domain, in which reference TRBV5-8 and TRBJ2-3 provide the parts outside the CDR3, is EAGVTQSPTHLIKTRGQQATLRCSPISGHTSVYWYQQALGLGLQFLLWYDEGEERNRGNFPPRFSGRQFPNYSSELNVNALELEDSALYLCASSLAVAGVRDTQYFGPGTRLTVL.

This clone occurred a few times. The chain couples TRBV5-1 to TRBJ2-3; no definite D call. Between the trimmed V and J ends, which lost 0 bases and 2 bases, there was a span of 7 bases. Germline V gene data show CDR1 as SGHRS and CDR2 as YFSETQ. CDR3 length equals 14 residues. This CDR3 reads CASSLGGPTDTQYF. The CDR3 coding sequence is TGCGCCAGCAGCTTGGGTGGCCCCACAGATACGCAGTATTTT.

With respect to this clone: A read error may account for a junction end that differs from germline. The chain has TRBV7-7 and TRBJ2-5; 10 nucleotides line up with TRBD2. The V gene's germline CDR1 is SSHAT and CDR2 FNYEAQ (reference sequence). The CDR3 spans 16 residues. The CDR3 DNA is TGTGCTAGCAGCTTAAGAGTAGCGGGAGGCCAAGAGACCCAGTACTTC. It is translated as CASSLRVAGGQETQYF. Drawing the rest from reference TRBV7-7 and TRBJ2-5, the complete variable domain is GAGVSQSPRYKVTKRGQDVTLRCDPISSHATLYWYQQALGQGPEFLTYFNYEAQPDKSGLPSDRFSAERPEGSISTLTIQRTEQRDSAMYRCASSLRVAGGQETQYFGPGTRLLVL.

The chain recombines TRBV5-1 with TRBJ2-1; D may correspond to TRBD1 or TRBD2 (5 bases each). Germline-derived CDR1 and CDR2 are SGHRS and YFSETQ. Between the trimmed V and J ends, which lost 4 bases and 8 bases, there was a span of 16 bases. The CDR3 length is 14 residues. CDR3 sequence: CASSINYQGDEQFF. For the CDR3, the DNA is TGCGCCAGCAGCATCAATTATCAGGGAGATGAGCAGTTCTTC.

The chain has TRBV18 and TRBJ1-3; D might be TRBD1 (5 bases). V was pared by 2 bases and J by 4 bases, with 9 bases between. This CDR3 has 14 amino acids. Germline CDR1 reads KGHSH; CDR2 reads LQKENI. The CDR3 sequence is CASSPGGTGNTIYF. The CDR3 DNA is TGTGCCAGCTCACCAGGGGGAACGGGAAACACCATATATTTT.